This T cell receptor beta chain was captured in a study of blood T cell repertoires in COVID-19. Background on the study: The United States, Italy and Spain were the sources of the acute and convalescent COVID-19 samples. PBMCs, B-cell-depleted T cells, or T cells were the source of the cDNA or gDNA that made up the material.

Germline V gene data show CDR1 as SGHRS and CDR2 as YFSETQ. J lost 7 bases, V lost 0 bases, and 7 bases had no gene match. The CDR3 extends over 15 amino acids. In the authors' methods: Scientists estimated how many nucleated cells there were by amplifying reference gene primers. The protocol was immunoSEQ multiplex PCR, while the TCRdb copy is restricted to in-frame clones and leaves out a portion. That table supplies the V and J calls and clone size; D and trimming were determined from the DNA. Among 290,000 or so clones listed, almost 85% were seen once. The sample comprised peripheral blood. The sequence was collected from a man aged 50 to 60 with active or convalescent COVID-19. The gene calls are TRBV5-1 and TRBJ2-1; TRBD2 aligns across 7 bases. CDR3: CASSLARTSTNEQFF. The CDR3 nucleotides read TGCGCCAGCAGCTTGGCTAGGACTAGTACAAATGAGCAGTTCTTC.